Presented here are 12 T cell receptor beta chains from one specimen sequenced in a study of siplizumab effects on memory and regulatory T cells. Clones were read by immunoSEQ multiplex PCR, and TCRdb kept only the in-frame ones, dropping some. The table shows around 100,000 clones, with 91% occurring only once. Specimen: CD4+ T cells sorted from blood. These receptors were collected from a human donor in good health.

V gene TRBV5-1 combines with J gene TRBJ1-1; TRBD1 is a possible D gene (6 bases). There are 15 residues in the CDR3. The V gene's germline CDR1 is SGHRS and CDR2 YFSETQ. Trimming stripped 0 bases from V and 1 base from J, with 10 bases between. The CDR3 here is CASSLDDRTNTEAFF. CDR3 nucleotides: TGCGCCAGCAGCTTGGATGACAGGACGAACACTGAAGCTTTCTTT. Drawing the rest from reference TRBV5-1 and TRBJ1-1, the complete variable domain is KAGVTQTPRYLIKTRGQQVTLSCSPISGHRSVSWYQQTPGQGLQFLFEYFSETQRNKGNFPGRFSGRQFSNSRSEMNVSTLELGDSALYLCASSLDDRTNTEAFFGQGTRLTVV.

The gene calls are TRBV5-1 and TRBJ2-2; 9 nucleotides match TRBD2. The CDR3 is 15 amino acids. Germline trimming cut 4 bases from V and 6 bases from J; bases unmatched to any gene: 7. The germline V gene has CDR1 SGHRS and CDR2 YFSETQ. CDR3 in amino acids: CASSQIAGVSGELFF. The CDR3 DNA sequence: TGCGCCAGCAGCCAAATAGCGGGGGTCTCCGGGGAGCTGTTTTTT. The complete variable domain, with remaining parts taken from reference TRBV5-1 and TRBJ2-2, reads KAGVTQTPRYLIKTRGQQVTLSCSPISGHRSVSWYQQTPGQGLQFLFEYFSETQRNKGNFPGRFSGRQFSNSRSEMNVSTLELGDSALYLCASSQIAGVSGELFFGEGSRLTVL.

V and J are TRBV7-8 and TRBJ1-3, with a possible D match to TRBD1 (5 bases). Trimming removed 5 bases at V and 0 bases at J, with 11 bases between. The CDR3 loop spans 15 amino acids. Germline CDR1 and CDR2: SGHVS and FQNEAQ. The CDR3 spells CASSTRQSSGNTIYF. CDR3 in DNA: TGTGCCAGCAGCACCCGACAGAGCTCTGGAAACACCATATATTTT.

The V call is TRBV7-9, the J call TRBJ1-4; 7 bases map to TRBD1. V was pared by 5 bases and J by 5 bases, with 11 bases of the junction left unmatched. This CDR3 contains 16 residues. CDR1 is SEHNR and CDR2 is FQNEAQ in the germline V gene (reference sequence). CDR3 DNA sequence: TGTGCCAGCAGCCGGAGCTGGACAGGAGAAAATGAAAAACTGTTTTTT. Encoded protein: CASSRSWTGENEKLFF.

This sequence joins TRBV2 and TRBJ2-2; D perhaps matches TRBD1 (6 bases). The CDR3 loop spans 15 amino acids. In germline, CDR1 is SNHLY, CDR2 FYNNEI. V shed 0 bases and J shed 1 base, with 6 bases lying between them. The CDR3 DNA is TGTGCCAGCAGTGAAGCGGACAGGAACACCGGGGAGCTGTTTTTT. Translated: CASSEADRNTGELFF.

The CDR3 sequence is CASSQGKATNEKLFF. DNA for the CDR3: TGCGCCAGCAGCCAAGGAAAGGCGACTAATGAAAAACTGTTTTTT. J is TRBJ1-4 and V is TRBV4-3, with D unclear. The CDR3 runs 15 residues. V dropped 1 base and J dropped 2 bases, with 8 bases sitting between them. In germline, CDR1 is LGHNA, CDR2 YSLEER.

V and J are TRBV11-3 and TRBJ2-1, with D hard to call. Germline CDR1 is SGHNT and CDR2 is YENEEA. This CDR3 is built from 15 residues. V was cut by 5 bases and J by 1 base, with 12 bases left in between. The DNA for the CDR3 is TGTGCCAGCAGCCCCCGTTCGAATTCCTACAATGAGCAGTTCTTC. This gives the protein CASSPRSNSYNEQFF.

The chain employs TRBV7-2 and TRBJ1-2; a possible D gene is TRBD1 (6 bases). Trimming shortened V by 2 bases and J by 2 bases, and 9 bases separated the two germline ends. Germline assignment: CDR1 SGHTA and CDR2 FQGNSA. The CDR3 is made up of 14 amino acids. The CDR3 protein is CASSLLGGNYGYTF. The CDR3 DNA reads as TGTGCCAGCAGCTTATTGGGGGGCAACTATGGCTACACCTTC.

The chain uses TRBV28 and TRBJ2-7; the D gene is possibly TRBD1 (5 bases). V lost 3 bases, J lost 3 bases, and 9 bases lay in between. CDR3 size: 13 residues. The germline gives CDR1 MDHEN, CDR2 SYDVKM. CDR3 nucleotide sequence: TGTGCCAGCAGTTTGGGGCAGCACTACGAGCAGTACTTC. Translation: CASSLGQHYEQYF. The full variable domain, in which reference TRBV28 and TRBJ2-7 provide the parts outside the CDR3, is DVKVTQSSRYLVKRTGEKVFLECVQDMDHENMFWYRQDPGLGLRLIYFSYDVKMKEKGDIPEGYSVSREKKERFSLILESASTNQTSMYLCASSLGQHYEQYFGPGTRLTVT.

CDR3 DNA sequence: TGTGCCACCAGCAGTGGGATAGATAGCAATCAGCCCCAGCATTTT. Translated, it gives CATSSGIDSNQPQHF. This chain links TRBV15 with TRBJ1-5; D is unresolved. V lost 3 bases and J lost 0, with 9 bases in between. Germline values: CDR1 LNHNV, CDR2 YYDKDF (reference sequence). This CDR3 has 15 amino acids.

This rearrangement joins TRBV28 to TRBJ1-5, with D possibly being TRBD1 (5 bases). CDR1 and CDR2 (germline): MDHEN, SYDVKM. The germline V and J ends were trimmed by 5 bases and 3 bases, with 11 bases remaining between them. This CDR3 contains 14 residues. CDR3 sequence reads: CASSPGTTNQPQHF. The CDR3 region has the DNA TGTGCCAGCAGTCCCGGGACCACCAATCAGCCCCAGCATTTT.

V gene TRBV6-6 combines with J gene TRBJ1-1; D is unclear. Trimming cost V 9 bases and J 4 bases, with 9 bases left between them. Germline-derived CDR1 and CDR2 are MNHNY and SVGAGI (reference sequence). This CDR3 contains 11 residues. The CDR3 region has the DNA TGTGCCAGTGGGGATACCACTGAAGCTTTCTTT. Protein: CASGDTTEAFF.